This T cell receptor (beta chain) derives from a study of cytomegalovirus exposure and HLA in healthy donors. About the research overall: Later analysis reported that the roughly 120 validation repertoires shared the platform of the 500 to 750 first-cohort repertoires.

Among the roughly 120 subjects of the validation cohort, separate from the approximately 660-subject first cohort, were the donors. As concerns this clone: As yet, its antigen is unknown.

Broader study findings: Researchers catalogued approximately 160 TCR beta chains as cytomegalovirus-associated.

Sequencing used immunoSEQ multiplex PCR; TCRdb keeps in-frame clones, though not all of them. This sample has 90,000 to 150,000 clones; approximately 87% occur once, and the top ten carry 6% to 7%. The ends were cut back, 4 bases at V and 0 bases at J, with 10 bases in the middle. Germline V CDR1 and CDR2: MDHEN, SYDVKM. This CDR3 comprises 15 residues. The receptor was isolated from a woman younger than 30 in good health and CMV-seropositive. The rearrangement joins TRBV28 to TRBJ1-3; D is perhaps TRBD1 (6 bases). Sequencing was done on a sample of PBMCs. Here the CDR3 reads CASSSGVSSGNTIYF. The CDR3 DNA reads as TGTGCCAGCAGTTCAGGGGTGTCCTCTGGAAACACCATATATTTT.